A selection of T cell receptor beta chains follows, all from one sample in a study of blood T cell repertoires in COVID-19. Method: immunoSEQ multiplex PCR; TCRdb's copy keeps in-frame clones and lacks some. The table lists over 200,000 clones, over 80% of them singletons. Material: peripheral blood. The receptors shown here come from a man aged 40-49 years with acute or convalescent COVID-19. The CDR3 runs from the conserved cysteine through the conserved F or W. The order of the fields is J gene, V gene, CDR3 length, D gene, clone size, CDR3 DNA, CDR3 protein. The D gene is left open where the match is weak. Not all rows give a size; the values are once, few, many and, for expanded clones, a class.

>TRBJ2-2|TRBV5-1|16|-|-
TGCGCCAGCAGCCAGATTATGGACAGCAACACCGGGGAGCTGTTTTTT
CASSQIMDSNTGELFF
>TRBJ2-7|TRBV15|15|-|-
TGTGCCACCAGCAACACGGGGGATAACAAGGACGAGCAGTACTTC
CATSNTGDNKDEQYF
>TRBJ2-7|TRBV7-2|12|-|-
TGTGCCAGCAGCTTAACTGGAGGGGTCCCGTACTTC
CASSLTGGVPYF
>TRBJ1-2|TRBV2|12|-|-
TGTGCCAGCAGTGTATCCAACTATGGCTACACCTTC
CASSVSNYGYTF
>TRBJ2-7|TRBV29-1|11|TRBD1|few
TGCAGCGTTGGACAGGGTGGCGAGCAGTACTTC
CSVGQGGEQYF
>TRBJ1-2|TRBV18|15|TRBD1|-
TGTGCCAGCTCACCACAACTCGGGACAGGGAACGGCTACACCTTC
CASSPQLGTGNGYTF
>TRBJ2-7|TRBV7-9|15|TRBD1|-
TGTGCCAGCAGCCCGCGGGGACAGGGGTTCGACGAGCAGTACTTC
CASSPRGQGFDEQYF
>TRBJ2-7|TRBV30|12|TRBD2|-
TGTGCCTCGGGCGGGGGGATCTACGAGCAGTACTTC
CASGGGIYEQYF
>TRBJ2-1|TRBV18|14|-|-
TGTGCCAGCTCACCAGGGAAAGGGGCCAATGAGCAGTTCTTC
CASSPGKGANEQFF
>TRBJ1-1|TRBV5-8|13|-|once
TGTGCCAGCAGCCTTGGACAGAGCACTGAAGCTTTCTTT
CASSLGQSTEAFF
>TRBJ2-3|TRBV6-5|15|-|-
TGTGCCAGCAGTTACTCTCGCGGATACACAGATACGCAGTATTTT
CASSYSRGYTDTQYF
>TRBJ2-5|TRBV5-1|14|-|-
TGCGCCAGCAGCTTGGTTGGAGGGTCCGAGACCCAGTACTTC
CASSLVGGSETQYF
>TRBJ2-7|TRBV12-3/TRBV12-4|13|-|-
TGTGCCAGCAATTCAGGGGTTCCCTACGAGCAGTACTTC
CASNSGVPYEQYF
>TRBJ1-1|TRBV4-1|14|TRBD1|-
TGCGCCAGCAGCCAACCTGACAGGGTCACTGAAGCTTTCTTT
CASSQPDRVTEAFF
>TRBJ1-2|TRBV15|15|-|-
TGTGCCACCAGCAGGGGCGGCGGGTCGCAGGAAGCCTACACCTTC
CATSRGGGSQEAYTF
>TRBJ2-5|TRBV11-1|16|TRBD1|few
TGTGCCAGCAGCTTACTCAGGCAGGGGGCAGGAGAGACCCAGTACTTC
CASSLLRQGAGETQYF
>TRBJ2-4|TRBV2|13|TRBD2|-
TGTGCCAGCCTTAGCGGGAGTGAGAACATTCAGTACTTC
CASLSGSENIQYF
>TRBJ2-1|TRBV9|17|TRBD2|-
TGTGCCAGCAGCCCAGCACCCGGGACTAGCACCCACAATGAGCAGTTCTTC
CASSPAPGTSTHNEQFF
>TRBJ2-7|TRBV7-9|13|TRBD1|-
TGTGCCAGCAGCTCGGACAGGGGGCGAGAGCAGTACTTC
CASSSDRGREQYF
>TRBJ1-4|TRBV6-1|16|-|-
TGTGCCAGCAGTGCGACAGTGAGTGCAACTAATGAAAAACTGTTTTTT
CASSATVSATNEKLFF
>TRBJ2-2|TRBV5-1|12|-|-
TGCGCCAGCAGCTTGACAGGCCGGGAGCTGTTTTTT
CASSLTGRELFF
>TRBJ1-2|TRBV4-2|13|-|-
TGTGCCAGCAGCCAAGATTTGGGGGGTGGCTACACCTTC
CASSQDLGGGYTF
>TRBJ1-1|TRBV6-2/TRBV6-3|18|TRBD1|-
TGTGCCAGCAGTTACAGTATCGGACAGGCGAAGACGGACACTGAAGCTTTCTTT
CASSYSIGQAKTDTEAFF
>TRBJ1-2|TRBV7-9|13|-|-
TGTGCCAGCAGCTTAGGGGTCAGCGAAGGCTACACCTTC
CASSLGVSEGYTF
>TRBJ2-1|TRBV11-2|14|TRBD2|-
TGTGCCAGCAGCATGGGACTAGCGGGAGCTGAGCAGTTCTTC
CASSMGLAGAEQFF
>TRBJ2-7|TRBV12-5|13|-|-
TGTGCTAGTGGCCGATCACAGGGTTCCGAGCAGTACTTC
CASGRSQGSEQYF
>TRBJ1-6|TRBV7-2|14|-|-
TGTGCCAGCAGCCCCGACTGGGAAAGGGGTCCCCTCCACTTT
CASSPDWERGPLHF
>TRBJ2-2|TRBV29-1|14|TRBD2|-
TGCAGCGCAACCATAGCGGGAGTCACCGGGGAGCTGTTTTTT
CSATIAGVTGELFF
>TRBJ2-7|TRBV4-2|15|-|-
TGTGCCAGCAGCCAAGATCGGGGTATAACCTACGAGCAGTACTTC
CASSQDRGITYEQYF
>TRBJ2-1|TRBV7-6|15|-|-
TGTGCCAGCAGCTTCGTTCGCGGTTCCTACAATGAGCAGTTCTTC
CASSFVRGSYNEQFF
>TRBJ2-7|TRBV30|15|TRBD2|once
TGTGCCTGGAGTGCCCACGGGAGGGCCTCCTACGAGCAGTACTTC
CAWSAHGRASYEQYF
>TRBJ1-5|TRBV18|12|-|few
TGTGCCAGCTCACCGAACCAGCAGCCCCAGCATTTT
CASSPNQQPQHF
>TRBJ2-5|TRBV4-2|16|TRBD2|-
TGTGCCAGCAGCCCGCCGGCGGGAGGGGGTGGGGAGACCCAGTACTTC
CASSPPAGGGGETQYF
>TRBJ1-2|TRBV7-9|14|-|few
TGTGCCAGCAGCTCTCTGGGAGGGGAACTTGGCTACACCTTC
CASSSLGGELGYTF
>TRBJ1-5|TRBV7-2|14|TRBD1|-
TGTGCCAGCAGCTTGCAGGGGGGCAATCAGCCCCAGCATTTT
CASSLQGGNQPQHF
>TRBJ1-1|TRBV19|17|TRBD1|-
TGTGCCAGTAGTGGCTATTACAGGGGCCGGACACGAACTGGCGCTTTCTTT
CASSGYYRGRTRTGAFF
>TRBJ2-7|TRBV5-1|16|-|once
TGCGCCAGCAGCTTCCAATCAATAAACAGCCGCGACGAGCAGTACTTC
CASSFQSINSRDEQYF
>TRBJ2-2|TRBV3-1/TRBV3-2|13|-|-
TGTGCCAGCAGCCAAGGACAGGCCGGGGAGCTGTTTTTT
CASSQGQAGELFF
>TRBJ1-5|TRBV30|14|TRBD1|once
TGTGCCTGGTCCTGGACAGGGCTTAATCAGCCCCAGCATTTT
CAWSWTGLNQPQHF
>TRBJ1-2|TRBV7-7|15|-|-
TGTGCCATCGTACCCAGGTGGGGAGCTAACTATGGCTACACCTTC
CAIVPRWGANYGYTF
>TRBJ1-1|TRBV30|13|TRBD1|-
TGTGCCTGGGACAGGGATCTGAACACTGAAGCTTTCTTT
CAWDRDLNTEAFF
>TRBJ1-5|TRBV7-2|16|-|-
TGTGCCAGCAGCTTAAGTCCAGGGATGAGCAATCAGCCCCAGCATTTT
CASSLSPGMSNQPQHF
>TRBJ2-3|TRBV5-4|15|TRBD2|-
TGTGCCAGCAGCACCCGAAGCGGGACCATCCATACGCAGTATTTT
CASSTRSGTIHTQYF